The 29 T cell receptor beta chains given below trace back to one sample, sequenced in a study of T cells in localized non-small cell lung cancer. Assay: immunoSEQ multiplex PCR; the TCRdb copy retains only in-frame clones and omits some. In the table there are tens of thousands of clones, 88% of which are singletons. The material sequenced was PBMCs, taken before any cancer treatment. The receptors here all came from a man aged 35 to 69 with stage II squamous cell lung carcinoma.

V gene TRBV5-4 combines with J gene TRBJ1-5, with 9 bases identical to TRBD1. Germline values: CDR1 SGHNT, CDR2 YYREEE (reference sequence). The CDR3 contains 15 residues. V was pared by 2 bases and J by 12 bases, with 12 bases of the junction left unmatched. This CDR3 is CASSFGGDRVEHQHF. The CDR3 DNA reads as TGTGCCAGCAGCTTCGGCGGGGACAGGGTGGAGCACCAGCATTTT. The variable domain in full, completed from reference TRBV5-4 and TRBJ1-5, reads ETGVTQSPTHLIKTRGQQVTLRCSSQSGHNTVSWYQQALGQGPQFIFQYYREEENGRGNFPPRFSGLQFPNYSSELNVNALELDDSALYLCASSFGGDRVEHQHFGDGTRLSIL.

The chain joins TRBV19 to TRBJ1-4, with D tentatively TRBD1 (6 bases). The CDR3 contains 14 residues. Germline assignment: CDR1 LNHDA and CDR2 SQIVND (reference sequence). V was clipped by 5 bases and J by 3 bases, with 10 bases between them. CDR3 loop: CASSLGGANEKLFF. Written as DNA, the CDR3 is TGTGCCAGTAGTTTAGGGGGAGCTAATGAAAAACTGTTTTTT.

The chain uses TRBV6-5 and TRBJ2-2; D tentatively fits TRBD1 or TRBD2 (5 bases each). This CDR3 contains 15 residues. Germline assignment: CDR1 MNHEY and CDR2 SVGAGI. V lost 5 bases to trimming and J lost 7 bases, with 17 bases between them. The CDR3 protein is CASSGGTQGFGELFF. CDR3 DNA sequence: TGTGCCAGCAGTGGTGGGACCCAGGGTTTCGGGGAGCTGTTTTTT.

The rearrangement joins TRBV7-2 to TRBJ1-2, with TRBD1 matching over 9 bases. This CDR3 spans 16 amino acids. The germline V gene encodes CDR1 SGHTA and CDR2 FQGNSA. The ends lost 5 bases at V and 8 bases at J; junction bases unmatched: 15. As DNA, the CDR3 is TGTGCCAGCAGCAAAAACGCCGGGACAGGGATTTGGGGCTACACCTTC. It encodes CASSKNAGTGIWGYTF. Based on the CDR3 plus reference TRBV7-2 and TRBJ1-2, the full variable domain is GAGVSQSPSNKVTEKGKDVELRCDPISGHTALYWYRQSLGQGLEFLIYFQGNSAPDKSGLPSDRFSAERTGGSVSTLTIQRTQQEDSAVYLCASSKNAGTGIWGYTFGSGTRLTVV.

The rearrangement links TRBV5-5 to TRBJ2-5; 7 bases map to TRBD1. This CDR3 is built from 13 residues. Germline lookup yields CDR1 SGHKS and CDR2 YYEKEE (reference sequence). The junction had 4 bases not matched to a gene; V was cut back by 3 bases and J by 5 bases. The CDR3 is CASSYQGVETQYF. The CDR3 bases are TGTGCCAGCAGCTATCAGGGGGTGGAGACCCAGTACTTC. The full variable domain, in which reference TRBV5-5 and TRBJ2-5 provide the parts outside the CDR3, is DAGVTQSPTHLIKTRGQQVTLRCSPISGHKSVSWYQQVLGQGPQFIFQYYEKEERGRGNFPDRFSARQFPNYSSELNVNALLLGDSALYLCASSYQGVETQYFGPGTRLLVL.

V usage is TRBV6-6 and J usage is TRBJ2-3, with 7 bases identical to TRBD2. With V trimmed by 9 bases and J by 3 bases, 9 bases remained unmatched. CDR3 size: 14 residues. The germline gives CDR1 MNHNY, CDR2 SVGAGI (reference sequence). The CDR3, as DNA: TGTGCCAGTTCGATCGGGGGGAAAACAGATACGCAGTATTTT. Translating it yields CASSIGGKTDTQYF.

The V call is TRBV7-2, the J call TRBJ2-5; 8 bases match TRBD1. The CDR3 loop spans 14 amino acids. V was clipped by 6 bases and J by 2 bases; unmatched bases: 5. Germline assignment: CDR1 SGHTA and CDR2 FQGNSA. CDR3 in amino acids: CASSPRGLQETQYF. The DNA for the CDR3 is TGTGCCAGCAGTCCCAGGGGGCTGCAAGAGACCCAGTACTTC.

This rearrangement joins TRBV28 to TRBJ1-1; the match to TRBD1 covers 7 bases. The germline V gene encodes CDR1 MDHEN and CDR2 SYDVKM. The CDR3 extends over 15 amino acids. V shed 5 bases and J 4 bases; nucleotides not matched to a gene: 10. CDR3 DNA: TGTGCCAGCAGTCCGTACCCGGGACAGCCCACTGAAGCTTTCTTT. It specifies CASSPYPGQPTEAFF.

The V and J genes are TRBV11-3 and TRBJ2-2; 8 bases are shared with TRBD1. The CDR3 totals 16 residues. Germline V CDR1 and CDR2: SGHNT, YENEEA. Trimming removed 2 bases from V and 4 bases from J; junction bases left unmatched: 6. CDR3 residues: CASSLMGQVFTGELFF. The CDR3 bases are TGTGCCAGCAGCTTAATGGGACAGGTATTCACCGGGGAGCTGTTTTTT.

The chain links TRBV28 to TRBJ2-3; 11 positions agree with TRBD2. Germline CDR1 reads MDHEN; CDR2 reads SYDVKM. The CDR3 has 17 residues. The V segment lost 5 bases and the J segment 1 base; nucleotides outside the gene matches: 8. The CDR3 nucleotides read TGTGCCAGCAGTCCCCCTTTGGGACTAGCGGGCACAGATACGCAGTATTTT. It translates to CASSPPLGLAGTDTQYF.

The chain uses TRBV7-9 and TRBJ2-5; D not resolved. Trimming left V 3 bases short and J 3 bases short, with 17 bases between. The germline gives CDR1 SEHNR, CDR2 FQNEAQ (reference sequence). This CDR3 is 16 amino acids long. As DNA, the CDR3 is TGTGCCAGCAGCTTCGAGTACGAAGCGCCGGAAGAGACCCAGTACTTC. This gives the protein CASSFEYEAPEETQYF.

This clone was observed a single time. The rearrangement joins TRBV19 to TRBJ2-5; D is possibly TRBD2 (6 bases). The ends were cut back, 3 bases at V and 1 base at J, with 6 bases in the middle. CDR1 LNHDA and CDR2 SQIVND come from the germline V gene (reference sequence). The CDR3 is made up of 13 amino acids. CDR3 in amino acids: CASSMTSQETQYF. CDR3 DNA: TGTGCCAGTAGTATGACTAGCCAAGAGACCCAGTACTTC.

The gene calls are TRBV7-8 and TRBJ2-1, with D maybe TRBD1 (6 bases). Germline values: CDR1 SGHVS, CDR2 FQNEAQ. Trimming stripped 0 bases from V and 4 bases from J, with 16 bases between. The CDR3 is made up of 17 amino acids. The CDR3 region has the DNA TGTGCCAGCAGCTTAGCGCTCGGGACAAGCATATACAATGAGCAGTTCTTC. It codes for CASSLALGTSIYNEQFF.

J is TRBJ2-5 and V is TRBV2; D perhaps matches TRBD1 (6 bases). The DNA end is more similar to TRBJ2-7, so the J call may be wrong. Per the germline V gene, CDR1 is SNHLY and CDR2 is FYNNEI. The CDR3 extends over 16 amino acids. The CDR3 region is CASSDKTGPDLYEQYF. The CDR3 coding sequence is TGTGCCAGCAGTGATAAGACAGGCCCGGACCTCTACGAGCAGTACTTC.

This chain joins TRBV4-1 and TRBJ2-6; no reliable D call. Germline CDR1 is MGHRA and CDR2 is YSYEKL. The CDR3 contains 15 residues. Trimming stripped 3 bases from V and 3 bases from J, with 9 bases between. CDR3 DNA sequence: TGCGCCAGCAGCCACTTCCGTGGTGGGGCCAACGTCCTGACTTTC. Its protein is CASSHFRGGANVLTF.

The rearrangement joins TRBV28 to TRBJ1-5; 7 bases map to TRBD1. Germline CDR1 is MDHEN and CDR2 is SYDVKM. With V trimmed by 8 bases and J by 0 bases, 1 base remained unmatched. This CDR3 region has 13 residues. The CDR3 is CASGTDSNQPQHF. CDR3 in DNA: TGTGCCAGCGGGACAGATAGCAATCAGCCCCAGCATTTT.

The chain is built from TRBV19 and TRBJ1-2; 8 bases are a match to TRBD1. Trimming took 5 bases from V and 3 from J; bases not matched to a gene: 5. The CDR3 extends over 14 amino acids. Per germline, CDR1 LNHDA and CDR2 SQIVND (reference sequence). The CDR3 protein is CASSRTGLDYGYTF. The CDR3 region has the DNA TGTGCCAGTAGTCGGACAGGGTTGGACTATGGCTACACCTTC.

The chain recombines TRBV6-1 with TRBJ2-5; D might be TRBD2 (6 bases). Germline values: CDR1 MNHNS, CDR2 SASEGT. The CDR3 length is 15 residues. Deletions cut 5 bases from V and 1 base from J, with 14 bases between. The CDR3 region has the DNA TGTGCCAGCAGTCCGGGACTTAGGGGCCAAGAGACCCAGTACTTC. The encoded protein is CASSPGLRGQETQYF.

This chain uses TRBV12-5 with TRBJ1-1; 7 bases are shared with TRBD1. From germline, CDR1 is LGHNT and CDR2 FRNRAP. The J segment lost 7 bases and the V segment lost 5 bases, leaving 7 bases of the junction unmatched. The CDR3 is made up of 13 amino acids. The CDR3 spells CASGTGEFGEAFF. DNA of the CDR3: TGTGCTAGTGGTACAGGGGAATTCGGTGAAGCTTTCTTT.

CDR3 in DNA: TGTGCCAGCAGCGATTACCGACAGGGGGGAAACACCATATATTTT. This gives the protein CASSDYRQGGNTIYF. This chain uses TRBV7-2 with TRBJ1-3; TRBD1 agrees at 8 bases. CDR3 length: 15 amino acids. V lost 5 bases to trimming and J lost 4 bases; unmatched junction nucleotides: 7. Germline CDR1 SGHTA, CDR2 FQGNSA.

The chain couples TRBV9 to TRBJ1-4; TRBD1 matches at 8 bases. This CDR3 comprises 15 residues. CDR1 is SGDLS, CDR2 YYNGEE, per germline. Trimming removed 3 bases from V and 4 bases from J; junction bases left unmatched: 5. The CDR3 sequence: CASSGQGAINEKLFF. The CDR3 bases are TGTGCCAGCAGCGGGCAGGGGGCTATTAATGAAAAACTGTTTTTT.

This sequence joins TRBV11-2 and TRBJ1-5; TRBD1 might be the D (6 bases). Looked up from germline, CDR1 is SGHAT and CDR2 is FQNNGV. With 3 bases removed from V and 5 bases from J, the gap between germline ends came to 8 bases. This CDR3 is 13 amino acids long. CDR3 loop: CASSLDSDQPQHF. CDR3 sequence (DNA): TGTGCCAGCAGCTTGGACAGCGATCAGCCCCAGCATTTT.

This clone was observed a single time. This rearrangement joins TRBV6-1 to TRBJ1-4; D not resolved. Between the trimmed V and J ends, which lost 4 bases and 0 bases, there was a span of 9 bases. The germline V gene encodes CDR1 MNHNS and CDR2 SASEGT. This CDR3 has 15 residues. CDR3 sequence: CASSGQRTTNEKLFF. The CDR3 DNA is TGTGCCAGCAGTGGTCAACGGACAACTAATGAAAAACTGTTTTTT.

This rearrangement joins TRBV5-5 to TRBJ2-1; TRBD2 matches 8 bases. V shed 5 bases and J 4 bases; nucleotides not matched to a gene: 14. This CDR3 spans 17 amino acids. Germline V gene data show CDR1 as SGHKS and CDR2 as YYEKEE (reference sequence). CDR3 DNA: TGTGCCAGCAGATCCCCTGGCGGGGGGACCTATTACAATGAGCAGTTCTTC. It translates to CASRSPGGGTYYNEQFF.

The chain recombines TRBV7-9 with TRBJ1-1; D not certain. CDR1 and CDR2 from the germline V gene are SEHNR and FQNEAQ (reference sequence). CDR3 length: 14 residues. V was cut by 1 base and J by 4 bases, with 10 bases left in between. CDR3: CASSLGGWSTEAFF. The CDR3 coding sequence is TGTGCCAGCAGCTTAGGAGGCTGGAGCACTGAAGCTTTCTTT.

J is TRBJ1-2 and V is TRBV29-1; 7 bases are a match to TRBD1. CDR3 size: 12 residues. V gave up 5 bases and J gave up 6 bases; unmatched junction bases: 6. CDR1 and CDR2 (germline): SQVTM, ANQGSEA. The CDR3 region has the DNA TGCAGCGTTCCAGACAGGGTGGATGGCTACACCTTC. Residues: CSVPDRVDGYTF.

The chain uses TRBV28 and TRBJ1-1; D remains unclear. V was shortened by 4 bases and J by 1 base, with 16 bases between the two germline ends. CDR3 length: 16 amino acids. CDR1 is MDHEN, CDR2 SYDVKM, per germline. The CDR3 DNA sequence: TGTGCCAGCAGTTCCCCCACGACAAGAGAGAACACTGAAGCTTTCTTT. Its protein is CASSSPTTRENTEAFF.

The chain recombines TRBV30 with TRBJ1-4; D is uncertain. Deletions cut 2 bases from V and 6 bases from J, with 10 bases between. CDR3 length equals 13 residues. Looked up from germline, CDR1 is GTSNPN and CDR2 is SVGIG (reference sequence). Written as DNA, the CDR3 is TGTGCCTGGAGTAGCTGGAGGGATGAAAAACTGTTTTTT. This sequence encodes CAWSSWRDEKLFF.

V is TRBV9 and J is TRBJ2-3; 8 nucleotides agree with TRBD1. Germline V gene sequence: CDR1 SGDLS, CDR2 YYNGEE. V lost 6 bases to trimming and J lost 1 base; unmatched junction nucleotides: 16. CDR3 length equals 18 residues. As DNA, the CDR3 is TGTGCCAGCACCCACGGGAGCGCAGGGGGCCTGGGCACAGATACGCAGTATTTT. Its translation: CASTHGSAGGLGTDTQYF.